Listed below are T cell receptor beta chains from one sample, sequenced in a study of blood T cell repertoires in COVID-19. Data came from immunoSEQ multiplex PCR; TCRdb stores just in-frame clones and leaves some out. The table has roughly 120,000 clones, about 89% seen once. The sequenced sample consisted of peripheral blood. These receptors came from a woman between 70 and 85 years old with acute or convalescent COVID-19. Each CDR3 is given with its conserved first and last residue. A D gene is named only where the DNA matches it firmly. Size is stated for part of the rows, as once, few or many counts, or as a class when the clone is expanded.

V gene	J gene	clone size	D gene	CDR3 protein	CDR3 DNA
TRBV11-1	TRBJ1-2	.	TRBD1	CASTPDRGAAYGYTF	TGTGCCAGCACCCCGGACAGGGGGGCCGCATATGGCTACACCTTC
TRBV30	TRBJ1-2	.	TRBD1	CAWSRTGVRYTF	TGTGCCTGGAGTCGGACAGGGGTACGCTACACCTTC
TRBV2	TRBJ1-5	.	.	CASGPYSNQPQHF	TGTGCCAGCGGGCCTTATAGCAATCAGCCCCAGCATTTT
TRBV28	TRBJ1-1	few	TRBD1	CASSTRTGNTEAFF	TGTGCCAGCAGTACCCGGACAGGGAACACTGAAGCTTTCTTT
TRBV21-1	TRBJ1-3	.	.	CASSSARTANSGNTIYF	TGTGCCAGCAGCTCCGCGAGAACAGCCAACTCTGGAAACACCATATATTTT
TRBV2	TRBJ1-2	.	TRBD1	CASRGETGRYYGYTF	TGTGCCAGCAGGGGGGAGACAGGGAGATACTATGGCTACACCTTC
TRBV6-1	TRBJ1-2	.	TRBD1	CASSEVRGQAQGYTF	TGTGCCAGCAGTGAAGTGAGAGGACAGGCCCAGGGCTACACTTTC
TRBV3-1/TRBV3-2	TRBJ1-1	.	.	CASSRRGGGTEAFF	TGTGCCAGCAGCCGGCGGGGAGGGGGGACTGAAGCTTTCTTT
TRBV7-3	TRBJ2-3	.	TRBD2	CASSFGGSTDTQYF	TGTGCCAGCAGCTTCGGGGGGTCCACAGATACGCAGTATTTT
TRBV10-3	TRBJ1-1	.	.	CAISESGARAFF	TGTGCCATCAGTGAGTCGGGGGCACGGGCTTTCTTT
TRBV3-1/TRBV3-2	TRBJ1-2	few	.	CASSRLGQTNGYTF	TGTGCCAGCAGCCGACTCGGACAGACCAATGGCTACACCTTC
TRBV19	TRBJ1-5	once	.	CASRSEGRGAYNQPQHF	TGTGCCAGTAGATCGGAGGGGCGAGGGGCCTACAATCAGCCCCAGCATTTT
TRBV4-1	TRBJ2-2	.	TRBD2	CASSQGLAGTGELFF	TGCGCCAGCAGCCAAGGACTAGCGGGGACCGGGGAGCTGTTTTTT